These 6 T cell receptor beta chains share one sample of origin, sequenced in a study of Ad26.COV2.S vaccination and SARS-CoV-2 variants. Treatment noted: roughly 19 received Ad26.COV2.S at low or high dose, single or two shots; five or six received placebo; per-sample allocation not given. Vaccine and placebo recipients were sampled on day 63 after the first injection. Here immunoSEQ multiplex PCR was the method, and the copy in TCRdb shows in-frame clones only, minus some. In the table there are fewer than 400,000 clones, under 90% of which are singletons. Specimen: peripheral blood, collected in a trial of Ad26.COV2.S vaccine versus placebo. Every receptor here comes from a person aged 18-65 years who received the Ad26.COV2.S COVID-19 vaccine or a placebo.

This chain uses TRBV11-2 with TRBJ1-2; D is unresolved. Per germline, CDR1 SGHAT and CDR2 FQNNGV. V shed 3 bases and J shed 8 bases, with 13 bases lying between them. The CDR3 consists of 13 residues. The CDR3 nucleotides are TGTGCCAGCAGCTTTCGACTTCTTGGGGGCTACACCTTC. Translation: CASSFRLLGGYTF.

This rearrangement joins TRBV3-1 (or the pseudogene TRBV3-2) to TRBJ1-1, with D hard to call. V dropped 0 bases and J dropped 1 base, with 9 bases sitting between them. Germline V gene data show CDR1 as LGHDT and CDR2 as YNNKEL (reference sequence). The CDR3 is 15 residues long. CDR3 loop: CASSQDLGGNTEAFF. CDR3 sequence (DNA): TGTGCCAGCAGCCAAGATCTTGGAGGGAACACTGAAGCTTTCTTT.

The chain uses TRBV6-5 and TRBJ1-4, with TRBD1 as a possible D gene (6 bases). Trimming took 6 bases from V and 8 from J, leaving 19 bases between them. The CDR3 runs 15 residues. Germline-derived CDR1 and CDR2 are MNHEY and SVGAGI. CDR3 bases: TGTGCCAGCAGACCCGATACAGGGAACCGAGAAAAACTGTTTTTT. This sequence encodes CASRPDTGNREKLFF.

The chain carries TRBV5-1 and TRBJ2-3; 7 bases map to TRBD2. This CDR3 has 16 amino acids. V lost 4 bases and J lost 3; bases outside the gene matches: 11. Per germline, CDR1 SGHRS and CDR2 YFSETQ. CDR3 DNA: TGCGCCAGCAGCCTCCGACAGCGGGAATTAACAGATACGCAGTATTTT. This translates into CASSLRQRELTDTQYF.

This rearrangement joins TRBV19 to TRBJ1-1; 8 nucleotides align to TRBD1. CDR3 length: 17 amino acids. V was pared by 0 bases and J by 1 base, with 7 bases of the junction left unmatched. Per germline, CDR1 LNHDA and CDR2 SQIVND (reference sequence). The CDR3 bases are TGTGCCAGTAGTATAGATGCGACAGGGGATGGGAACACTGAAGCTTTCTTT. This codes for CASSIDATGDGNTEAFF.

The V gene is TRBV27, the J gene TRBJ2-1; 13 bases fit TRBD2. This CDR3 region has 17 residues. Germline V gene sequence: CDR1 MNHEY, CDR2 SMNVEV (reference sequence). V lost 4 bases to trimming and J lost 4 bases; unmatched junction nucleotides: 7. The CDR3 reads CASSSHPGLAGYNEQFF. As DNA, the CDR3 is TGTGCCAGCAGTTCGCACCCGGGACTAGCGGGATACAATGAGCAGTTCTTC.